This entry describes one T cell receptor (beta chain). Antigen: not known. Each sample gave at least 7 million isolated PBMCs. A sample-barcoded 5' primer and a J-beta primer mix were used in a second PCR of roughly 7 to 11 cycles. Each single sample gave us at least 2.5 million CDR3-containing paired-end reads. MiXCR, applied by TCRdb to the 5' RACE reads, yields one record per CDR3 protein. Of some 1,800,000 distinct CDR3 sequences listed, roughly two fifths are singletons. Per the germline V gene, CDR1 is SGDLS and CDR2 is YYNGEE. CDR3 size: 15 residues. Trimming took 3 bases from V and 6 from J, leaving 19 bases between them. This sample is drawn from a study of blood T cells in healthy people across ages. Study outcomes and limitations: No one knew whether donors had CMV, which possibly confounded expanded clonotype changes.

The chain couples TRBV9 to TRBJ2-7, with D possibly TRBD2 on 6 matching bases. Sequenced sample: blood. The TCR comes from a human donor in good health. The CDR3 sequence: CASSAEATSFREQYF. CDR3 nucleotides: TGTGCCAGCAGCGCGGAAGCGACTAGTTTCCGCGAGCAGTACTTC.